The 32 T cell receptor beta chains below all came from one sample that was sequenced in a study of response to subunit inactivated influenza vaccine. TCRdb independently ran MiXCR on the RT-PCR reads; one entry per CDR3 protein. The data show around 600,000 distinct CDR3 sequences, about 11% seen once. These data were also filed under a second study, of T cells expressing NK-cell markers. That paper states: The TCR beta cDNA came from 5'RACE template switching with UMIs.

This sample comprised PBMCs from blood, obtained on the day of vaccination. The receptor set was obtained from a man between 45 and 60 years old who received an inactivated influenza vaccine.

This rearrangement joins TRBV20-1 to TRBJ2-3; D may be TRBD2 (7 bases). V dropped 3 bases and J dropped 0 bases, with 16 bases sitting between them. CDR3 size: 16 residues. From germline, CDR1 is DFQATT and CDR2 SNEGSKA (reference sequence). CDR3 sequence reads: CSARGGAAGSTDTQYF. CDR3 nucleotide sequence: TGCAGTGCTAGGGGGGGCGCAGCGGGAAGCACAGATACGCAGTATTTT.

V gene TRBV28 combines with J gene TRBJ1-5, with 7 bases that match TRBD1. Trimming at V came to 6 bases and at J to 1 base, leaving 6 bases not matched to a gene. The CDR3 consists of 15 residues. The germline V gene encodes CDR1 MDHEN and CDR2 SYDVKM. The CDR3 bases are TGTGCCAGCAGCATCCCACAGGGGAGCAATCAGCCCCAGCATTTT. Encoded protein: CASSIPQGSNQPQHF.

This clonotype was observed a few times. The chain couples TRBV11-2 to TRBJ1-3, with no clear D. This CDR3 is 14 amino acids long. V shed 5 bases and J shed 2 bases, with 10 bases lying between them. In germline, CDR1 is SGHAT, CDR2 FQNNGV. The CDR3 sequence is CASSITSTGNTIYF. The CDR3 coding sequence is TGTGCCAGCAGCATTACGTCTACTGGAAACACCATATATTTT. The complete variable domain, with remaining parts taken from reference TRBV11-2 and TRBJ1-3, reads EAGVAQSPRYKIIEKRQSVAFWCNPISGHATLYWYQQILGQGPKLLIQFQNNGVVDDSQLPKDRFSAERLKGVDSTLKIQPAKLEDSAVYLCASSITSTGNTIYFGEGSWLTVV.

This chain joins TRBV5-1 and TRBJ1-1, with TRBD1 as a possible D gene (5 bases). This CDR3 spans 15 amino acids. Germline-derived CDR1 and CDR2 are SGHRS and YFSETQ. V lost 0 bases to trimming and J lost 0 bases, with 9 bases between them. In DNA, the CDR3 is TGCGCCAGCAGCTTGGACAGGACCTTGAACACTGAAGCTTTCTTT. Protein: CASSLDRTLNTEAFF.

This clonotype came up many times. The genes are TRBV7-2 and TRBJ2-7, with D tentatively TRBD1 (6 bases). Trimming shortened V by 4 bases and J by 0 bases, and 10 bases separated the two germline ends. From germline, CDR1 is SGHTA and CDR2 FQGNSA. The CDR3 covers 14 residues. CDR3 DNA: TGTGCCAGCAGCTCCGACAGGACCTCCTACGAGCAGTACTTC. Translation: CASSSDRTSYEQYF.

The chain couples TRBV5-1 to TRBJ1-4; TRBD1 agrees at 10 bases. Germline CDR1 and CDR2: SGHRS and YFSETQ. The CDR3 is 14 amino acids. V lost 5 bases to trimming and J lost 7 bases; unmatched junction nucleotides: 5. The CDR3 reads CASRIRTGGEKLFF. The CDR3 coding sequence is TGCGCCAGCAGGATACGGACAGGGGGTGAAAAACTGTTTTTT.

This clonotype was seen a few times. The chain carries TRBV24-1 and TRBJ1-6; 9 bases are a match to TRBD1. CDR1 KGHDR and CDR2 SFDVKD come from the germline V gene. This CDR3 spans 15 amino acids. V lost 8 bases, J lost 8 bases, and 9 bases stayed unmatched. Written as DNA, the CDR3 is TGTGCCACCACGCGACGGGACAGGGAAGATTCACCCCTCCACTTT. It encodes CATTRRDREDSPLHF.

This clonotype was detected many times. The chain joins TRBV5-1 to TRBJ2-2; 9 bases fit TRBD1. Trimming removed 2 bases from V and 3 bases from J; junction bases left unmatched: 2. Germline V gene lookup returns CDR1 SGHRS and CDR2 YFSETQ. The CDR3 has 15 amino acids. The CDR3 sequence: CASSFGDRDTGELFF. The CDR3 nucleotides are TGCGCCAGCAGCTTTGGGGACAGGGACACCGGGGAGCTGTTTTTT.

The rearrangement uses TRBV20-1 and TRBJ1-4; D might be TRBD1 (5 bases). Trimming pared 1 base from V and 7 bases from J, leaving 7 bases between. Germline CDR1 reads DFQATT; CDR2 reads SNEGSKA (reference sequence). The CDR3 runs to 12 residues. In DNA, the CDR3 is TGCAGTGCTAGAGGGACACTTGAAAAACTGTTTTTT. This codes for CSARGTLEKLFF.

The rearrangement uses TRBV25-1 and TRBJ2-7, with unresolved D. The J call is doubtful: the DNA matches TRBJ2-1 better. The CDR3 is 14 residues long. In germline, CDR1 is MGHDK, CDR2 SYGVNS. The CDR3 protein is CASSATGSSYEQFF. In DNA, the CDR3 is TGTGCCAGCAGTGCCACGGGTAGCTCCTACGAGCAGTTCTTC.

The chain has TRBV6-1 and TRBJ1-1; no definite D call. CDR1 and CDR2 from the germline V gene are MNHNS and SASEGT. V was shortened by 3 bases and J by 0 bases, with 17 bases between the two germline ends. The CDR3 extends over 17 amino acids. The chain's CDR3 is CASSERYRPRMNTEAFF. CDR3 nucleotides: TGTGCCAGCAGTGAGAGATACCGGCCCCGAATGAACACTGAAGCTTTCTTT.

The CDR3 region has the DNA TGTGCCAGCAGCTTAGAGCGGAATCGGGAGCAAGCGCCCTACGAGCAGTACTTC. It codes for CASSLERNREQAPYEQYF. The V gene is TRBV13, the J gene TRBJ2-7; D possibly corresponds to TRBD2 (6 bases). The CDR3 runs 18 residues. Trimming took off 1 base at V and 2 bases at J, with 21 bases between the two ends. Germline V gene data show CDR1 as PRHDT and CDR2 as FYEKMQ (reference sequence).

CDR3 sequence reads: CASSQEQAQAKNIQYF. CDR3 sequence (DNA): TGTGCCAGCAGCCAAGAACAGGCCCAAGCCAAAAACATTCAGTACTTC. The chain is built from TRBV4-2 and TRBJ2-4, with D perhaps TRBD1 (5 bases). This CDR3 is built from 16 residues. The germline V and J ends were trimmed by 0 bases and 0 bases, with 9 bases remaining between them. The germline V gene encodes CDR1 LGHNA and CDR2 YNFKEQ.

The chain combines TRBV20-1 with TRBJ1-2, with TRBD1 matching over 7 bases. CDR1 and CDR2 from the germline V gene are DFQATT and SNEGSKA (reference sequence). V lost 3 bases, J lost 0 bases, and 13 bases stayed unmatched. The CDR3 has 17 residues. CDR3 sequence: CSARLLTGKGSNYGYTF. The CDR3 DNA follows: TGCAGTGCTAGGTTATTGACAGGGAAAGGATCTAACTATGGCTACACCTTC.

This clonotype was detected many times. V gene TRBV10-3 combines with J gene TRBJ2-3, with 7 nucleotides matching TRBD1. CDR3 size: 15 residues. Germline V CDR1 and CDR2: ENHRY, SYGVKD. Trimming cost V 10 bases and J 5 bases; bases outside gene matches: 15. DNA of the CDR3: TGTGCCACCCGGAAGGGACAGACTTTGGGAGATACGCAGTATTTT. Translated: CATRKGQTLGDTQYF.

CDR3 nucleotides: TGTGCCAGCAGTCCGGGGTTCCCACTTGAGCAGTACTTC. This codes for CASSPGFPLEQYF. This chain connects TRBV7-2 to TRBJ2-7; TRBD2 is a possible D gene (5 bases). This CDR3 region has 13 residues. Trimming took 6 bases from V and 7 from J, leaving 16 bases between them. Looked up from germline, CDR1 is SGHTA and CDR2 is FQGNSA.

This clonotype was found a few times. The genes are TRBV14 and TRBJ2-3; 7 positions agree with TRBD2. The germline CDR1 and CDR2 sequences are SGHDN and FVKESK. After removal of 4 bases from V and 4 bases from J, the junction contained 8 bases not matched to a gene. The CDR3 is made up of 15 amino acids. This chain's CDR3 is CASSPGPGGADTQYF. The DNA of the CDR3 is TGTGCCAGCAGCCCTGGGCCGGGAGGTGCAGATACGCAGTATTTT.

V and J are TRBV5-1 and TRBJ2-3; TRBD1 might be the D (6 bases). Germline CDR1 is SGHRS and CDR2 is YFSETQ. The CDR3 has 15 amino acids. Trimming took 3 bases from V and 2 from J, leaving 13 bases between them. CDR3 loop: CASSSGQTPTDTQYF. CDR3 nucleotides: TGCGCCAGCAGCTCCGGACAGACTCCCACAGATACGCAGTATTTT.

This clonotype was observed a few times. The rearrangement joins TRBV2 to TRBJ2-2; D call uncertain. The CDR3 has 14 residues. From germline, CDR1 is SNHLY and CDR2 FYNNEI. Trimming took off 3 bases at V and 0 bases at J, with 5 bases between the two ends. CDR3 coding DNA: TGTGCCAGCAGTGAGACAACGAACACCGGGGAGCTGTTTTTT. This gives the protein CASSETTNTGELFF.

This clonotype was seen a few times. The J gene is TRBJ2-5, the V gene TRBV19; possibly TRBD2 for D (6 bases). Trimming shortened V by 5 bases and J by 5 bases, and 12 bases separated the two germline ends. CDR3 length: 13 amino acids. CDR1 and CDR2 (germline): LNHDA, SQIVND (reference sequence). The CDR3, as DNA: TGTGCCAGTAGTCAGACTAGACGGGAGACCCAGTACTTC. Its protein product is CASSQTRRETQYF. The full variable domain, in which reference TRBV19 and TRBJ2-5 provide the parts outside the CDR3, is DGGITQSPKYLFRKEGQNVTLSCEQNLNHDAMYWYRQDPGQGLRLIYYSQIVNDFQKGDIAEGYSVSREKKESFPLTVTSAQKNPTAFYLCASSQTRRETQYFGPGTRLLVL.

This rearrangement joins TRBV20-1 to TRBJ2-3; 13 bases align to TRBD2. Germline CDR1 is DFQATT and CDR2 is SNEGSKA (reference sequence). The trim removed 4 bases at V and 1 base at J, leaving 2 bases unmatched. This CDR3 is built from 15 residues. The CDR3 spells CSATGLAGGTDTQYF. DNA for the CDR3: TGCAGTGCTACCGGACTAGCGGGAGGCACAGATACGCAGTATTTT.

The rearrangement joins TRBV7-2 to TRBJ2-7; TRBD1 might be the D (6 bases). Germline CDR1 is SGHTA and CDR2 is FQGNSA. The V end was cut by 2 bases, the J end by 3 bases, with 17 bases between. The CDR3 is 16 amino acids. In DNA, the CDR3 is TGTGCCAGCAGCTTAATGGCCGGGACAATCAGCTACGAGCAGTACTTC. Translation gives CASSLMAGTISYEQYF.

This clonotype was seen only a few times. The chain combines TRBV4-3 with TRBJ2-7; D may match TRBD1 or TRBD2 (5 bases each). CDR1 LGHNA and CDR2 YSLEER come from the germline V gene. The CDR3 totals 17 residues. V shed 3 bases and J shed 0 bases, with 18 bases lying between them. CDR3 in amino acids: CASSHASQQGRSYEQYF. In nucleotides, the CDR3 is TGCGCCAGCAGCCATGCCTCCCAGCAGGGACGCTCCTACGAGCAGTACTTC.

This clonotype was seen a few times. This rearrangement joins TRBV5-6 to TRBJ1-2; D not resolved. This CDR3 region has 13 residues. Germline V gene lookup returns CDR1 SGHDT and CDR2 YYEEEE. Trimming took 4 bases from V and 6 from J, leaving 13 bases between them. In nucleotides, the CDR3 is TGTGCCAGCAGCCAGGACGTGACAAATGGCTACACCTTC. This translates into CASSQDVTNGYTF.

This clonotype has a handful of counts. This chain joins TRBV27 and TRBJ1-4; tentatively, D is TRBD1 (6 bases). Germline V CDR1 and CDR2: MNHEY, SMNVEV (reference sequence). V lost 8 bases and J 10 bases, leaving 23 bases between the germline ends. The CDR3 is 15 residues long. The CDR3 protein is CASGSISVGGGKLFF. Here the CDR3 DNA reads TGTGCCAGCGGATCGATTTCTGTAGGGGGAGGAAAACTGTTTTTT.

This chain joins TRBV7-9 and TRBJ2-1, with 10 bases aligning to TRBD2. CDR1 is SEHNR and CDR2 is FQNEAQ in the germline V gene (reference sequence). This CDR3 has 16 residues. V shed 0 bases and J 6 bases; nucleotides not matched to a gene: 5. CDR3 DNA sequence: TGTGCCAGCAGCTTAGCGCAGGGACTAGCGCTCAATGAGCAGTTCTTC. As protein: CASSLAQGLALNEQFF.

J is TRBJ1-2 and V is TRBV30; no firm D call. This CDR3 is 13 amino acids long. The V and J ends lost 4 bases and 10 bases respectively, with 19 bases between them. Germline V gene data show CDR1 as GTSNPN and CDR2 as SVGIG (reference sequence). The CDR3 DNA reads as TGTGCCTGGACGCCGACAACAGCAAACTTCTACACCTTC. Translating it yields CAWTPTTANFYTF.

This clonotype was counted only a few times. V usage is TRBV29-1 and J usage is TRBJ2-1, with no clear D. V was cut by 4 bases and J by 5 bases, with 9 bases left in between. The CDR3 totals 12 residues. The germline gives CDR1 SQVTM, CDR2 ANQGSEA. CDR3 sequence (DNA): TGCAGCGTTGCTGCCGGGCACAATGAGCAGTTCTTC. It codes for CSVAAGHNEQFF.

The gene calls are TRBV15 and TRBJ2-5; possibly TRBD1 for D (5 bases). Germline loops: CDR1 LNHNV, CDR2 YYDKDF (reference sequence). This CDR3 spans 14 amino acids. V shed 0 bases and J shed 5 bases, with 10 bases lying between them. The CDR3 DNA follows: TGTGCCACCAGCAGAGATCGCAGGGTCGAGACCCAGTACTTC. As protein: CATSRDRRVETQYF.

The rearrangement joins TRBV6-2 or TRBV6-3 to TRBJ2-3; no clear D gene. The V end was cut by 6 bases, the J end by 4 bases, with 11 bases between. This CDR3 has 13 amino acids. CDR1 is MNHEY, CDR2 SVGEGT, per germline. The CDR3 DNA reads as TGTGCCAGCAGGCTACTGGGCCCAGATACGCAGTATTTT. It specifies CASRLLGPDTQYF.

The chain joins TRBV5-4 to TRBJ2-7; 10 bases match TRBD1. This CDR3 is 20 amino acids long. V lost 1 base, J lost 3 bases, and 19 bases stayed unmatched. Germline CDR1 SGHNT, CDR2 YYREEE (reference sequence). The CDR3 coding sequence is TGTGCCAGCAGCTTGCAAACCGGGACAGGGGCGGCTAGCGGATTCTACGAGCAGTACTTC. This encodes CASSLQTGTGAASGFYEQYF.

This clonotype has a handful of counts. The chain employs TRBV10-3 and TRBJ2-7, with TRBD2 as a possible D gene (6 bases). V dropped 6 bases and J dropped 6 bases, with 21 bases sitting between them. CDR3 length: 15 residues. From germline, CDR1 is ENHRY and CDR2 SYGVKD. CDR3 sequence reads: CAISPRWGTRSEQYF. The CDR3 region has the DNA TGTGCCATCAGCCCCCGCTGGGGGACTCGGAGCGAGCAGTACTTC.